The 10 T cell receptor beta chains presented below share a single source sample, sequenced in a study of cytomegalovirus exposure and HLA in healthy donors. Both 60 Vbeta primers and 13 Jbeta primers went into the PCR. Profiled with immunoSEQ multiplex PCR; TCRdb holds only in-frame clones, not every one. Of 130,000 or so clones in the sample, 81% were seen once. Sample: PBMCs. These receptor sequences come from a woman aged 40 to 50 in good health and CMV-seronegative.

Note on this clone: Other DNA sequences of this sample code for an identical CDR3. The chain is built from TRBV30 and TRBJ1-5, with TRBD1 as a possible D gene (6 bases). Germline V gene lookup returns CDR1 GTSNPN and CDR2 SVGIG (reference sequence). The CDR3 is 13 residues long. V was cut by 0 bases and J by 4 bases, with 7 bases left in between. CDR3 in amino acids: CAWSVQGNQPQHF. Written as DNA, the CDR3 is TGTGCCTGGAGTGTACAGGGAAATCAGCCCCAGCATTTT.

The chain has TRBV6-5 and TRBJ2-1; TRBD2 agrees at 8 bases. CDR3 length: 15 residues. Trimming took 5 bases from V and 3 from J; bases not matched to a gene: 6. CDR1 is MNHEY, CDR2 SVGAGI, per germline. This chain's CDR3 is CASSQTSANYNEQFF. The CDR3 region has the DNA TGTGCCAGCAGTCAGACTAGCGCAAACTACAATGAGCAGTTCTTC.

The chain employs TRBV7-9 and TRBJ1-4, with 7 bases fitting TRBD1. The V gene's germline CDR1 is SEHNR and CDR2 FQNEAQ (reference sequence). The CDR3 totals 17 residues. V was pared by 5 bases and J by 7 bases, with 16 bases of the junction left unmatched. For the CDR3, the DNA is TGTGCCAGCAGCCATACCCCAACGACAGGGACGGGTGAAAAACTGTTTTTT. Translation gives CASSHTPTTGTGEKLFF.

The DNA of the CDR3 is TGTGCCAGCAGCTTAGGGGACAGGGGGTCGGGGAACACTGAAGCTTTCTTT. It translates to CASSLGDRGSGNTEAFF. J is TRBJ1-1 and V is TRBV7-9; 11 bases align to TRBD1. In germline, CDR1 is SEHNR, CDR2 FQNEAQ (reference sequence). V gave up 1 base and J gave up 1 base; unmatched junction bases: 5. The CDR3 is made up of 17 amino acids.

The V gene is TRBV7-9, the J gene TRBJ2-5, with a tentative D call TRBD1 (6 bases). CDR1 and CDR2 (germline): SEHNR, FQNEAQ (reference sequence). The CDR3 has 15 residues. Trimming removed 5 bases from V and 5 bases from J, with 18 bases in between. CDR3 sequence (DNA): TGTGCCAGCAGCGCCGGCGAACAGGGTCGCGAGACCCAGTACTTC. It codes for CASSAGEQGRETQYF.

Turning to this clone: Within the sample, other DNA sequences also encode this same CDR3. V usage is TRBV30 and J usage is TRBJ2-5; no clear D gene. The V gene's germline CDR1 is GTSNPN and CDR2 SVGIG (reference sequence). This CDR3 region has 11 residues. V lost 2 bases to trimming and J lost 5 bases, with 6 bases between them. The CDR3 DNA sequence: TGTGCCTGGAGTCCCGGTGAGACCCAGTACTTC. Protein: CAWSPGETQYF.

Turning to this clone: Compared with germline, one end of the junction differs, possibly owing to a read error. The chain employs TRBV7-9 and TRBJ2-2; D might be TRBD1 (6 bases). CDR3 length: 16 residues. CDR1 is SEHNR and CDR2 is FQNEAQ in the germline V gene (reference sequence). The DNA for the CDR3 is TGTTCCAGCAGCCTGGGTCAGGGGTCATATGGCGGGGAGCTGTTTTTT. Its translation is CSSSLGQGSYGGELFF.

The rearrangement uses TRBV6-1 and TRBJ1-2; unclear D gene. CDR1 and CDR2 from the germline V gene are MNHNS and SASEGT. This CDR3 contains 13 residues. Trimming took 2 bases from V and 4 from J, leaving 8 bases between them. CDR3 protein: CASSETPPYGYTF. The CDR3 DNA reads as TGTGCCAGCAGTGAAACACCTCCCTATGGCTACACCTTC.

V gene TRBV7-9 combines with J gene TRBJ1-1; 8 bases agree with TRBD1. In germline, CDR1 is SEHNR, CDR2 FQNEAQ (reference sequence). CDR3 length: 13 residues. Trimming removed 4 bases from V and 10 bases from J; junction bases left unmatched: 8. DNA of the CDR3: TGTGCCAGCAGCTCACCGGACAGGGTGAGAGCTTTCTTT. Translated: CASSSPDRVRAFF. The full variable domain, completed using reference TRBV7-9 and TRBJ1-1, is DTGVSQNPRHKITKRGQNVTFRCDPISEHNRLYWYRQTLGQGPEFLTYFQNEAQLEKSRLLSDRFSAERPKGSFSTLEIQRTEQGDSAMYLCASSSPDRVRAFFGQGTRLTVV.

The V and J genes are TRBV27 and TRBJ2-5; 7 nucleotides line up with TRBD2. V dropped 6 bases and J dropped 5; count of bases not matched to a gene: 6. The germline V gene has CDR1 MNHEY and CDR2 SMNVEV (reference sequence). This CDR3 has 13 amino acids. This CDR3 is CASRGTNRETQYF. CDR3 sequence (DNA): TGTGCCAGCAGGGGGACTAATCGGGAGACCCAGTACTTC.